Below, 30 T cell receptor beta chains from the same sample are listed, as sequenced in a study of identifying expanded T cells in peripheral blood. Assay: immunoSEQ multiplex PCR; the TCRdb copy retains only in-frame clones and omits some. The profile shows around 68,000 clones, 80% to 90% of them singletons. The sequenced material came from blood. These receptors were taken from a person between 18 and 75 years old in good health.

The V call is TRBV2, the J call TRBJ2-7; no firm D call. Germline CDR1 reads SNHLY; CDR2 reads FYNNEI. The CDR3 runs 13 residues. V was clipped by 4 bases and J by 10 bases, with 17 bases between them. CDR3 nucleotide sequence: TGTGCCAGCAGTGCTGGGCCCCGACTTTTACAGTACTTC. Residues: CASSAGPRLLQYF.

Comment on this clone: The sample contains more than one DNA sequence encoding this CDR3. The J gene is TRBJ2-3, the V gene TRBV6-5, with 7 bases that match TRBD1. Germline-derived CDR1 and CDR2 are MNHEY and SVGAGI. The V gene end was trimmed by 2 bases and the J gene end by 4 bases; junction bases not matched to a gene: 0. The CDR3 has 13 residues. In nucleotides, the CDR3 is TGTGCCAGCAGTTACAGGGGGCCAGATACGCAGTATTTT. Protein sequence: CASSYRGPDTQYF.

This clone appeared a single time. The rearrangement joins TRBV7-6 to TRBJ2-7; the match to TRBD1 covers 8 bases. Trimming cost V 5 bases and J 5 bases; bases outside gene matches: 8. The CDR3 length is 14 residues. CDR1 and CDR2 (germline): SGHVS, FNYEAQ. CDR3 coding DNA: TGTGCCAGCAGCCTCGACAGGGGAACCCACGAGCAGTACTTC. It codes for CASSLDRGTHEQYF. Full variable domain (rest looked up from reference TRBV7-6 and TRBJ2-7): GAGVSQSPRYKVTKRGQDVALRCDPISGHVSLYWYRQALGQGPEFLTYFNYEAQQDKSGLPNDRFSAERPEGSISTLTIQRTEQRDSAMYRCASSLDRGTHEQYFGPGTRLTVT.

This clone was seen a single time. The chain is built from TRBV7-9 and TRBJ2-2; either TRBD1 or TRBD2 may fit D (5 bases each). In germline, CDR1 is SEHNR, CDR2 FQNEAQ (reference sequence). The CDR3 is 16 residues long. V was cut by 2 bases and J by 3 bases, with 13 bases left in between. CDR3 residues: CASSLYGTGYTGELFF. For the CDR3, the DNA is TGTGCCAGCAGCTTATACGGGACGGGTTACACCGGGGAGCTGTTTTTT.

This clone appeared once. The chain combines TRBV27 with TRBJ2-7; D uncertain. V lost 6 bases and J 2 bases, leaving 14 bases between the germline ends. The CDR3 sequence is 14 residues long. CDR1 is MNHEY and CDR2 is SMNVEV in the germline V gene (reference sequence). The CDR3 DNA follows: TGTGCCAGCAGACGAACACCGAACACCTACGAGCAGTACTTC. Translated: CASRRTPNTYEQYF.

This clone has a handful of counts. This sequence joins TRBV18 and TRBJ1-2; tentatively, D is TRBD1 (5 bases). Germline V CDR1 and CDR2: KGHSH, LQKENI. This CDR3 is 15 amino acids long. Trimming removed 6 bases at V and 7 bases at J, with 21 bases between. The CDR3 region has the DNA TGTGCCAGCTCCCCGGGGACGCAGGAAGGGTTTGGCTACACCTTC. Protein sequence: CASSPGTQEGFGYTF.

The chain combines TRBV7-8 with TRBJ1-4; possibly TRBD1 for D (5 bases). The CDR3 extends over 15 amino acids. Trimming left V 0 bases short and J 5 bases short, with 10 bases between. Germline lookup yields CDR1 SGHVS and CDR2 FQNEAQ. CDR3 coding DNA: TGTGCCAGCAGCTTAGCGTTGTCAGGGAATGAAAAACTGTTTTTT. Translated, it gives CASSLALSGNEKLFF.

This chain uses TRBV10-3 with TRBJ2-5; 7 bases are a match to TRBD2. This CDR3 region has 15 residues. V was pared by 0 bases and J by 5 bases, with 6 bases of the junction left unmatched. Germline lookup yields CDR1 ENHRY and CDR2 SYGVKD. CDR3 DNA: TGTGCCATCAGTGAGTCTCGCGGGGGAGGCGAGACCCAGTACTTC. Translating it yields CAISESRGGGETQYF.

V is TRBV7-2 and J is TRBJ2-6, with a weak D call TRBD1 (6 bases). Germline CDR1 is SGHTA and CDR2 is FQGNSA. The CDR3 has 18 residues. Between the trimmed V and J ends, which lost 2 bases and 2 bases, there was a span of 16 bases. The CDR3 reads CASSLSGPRGTGANVLTF. CDR3 nucleotide sequence: TGTGCCAGCAGCTTATCGGGCCCCAGGGGAACTGGGGCCAACGTCCTGACTTTC.

This clone came up a few times. The chain recombines TRBV30 with TRBJ1-1, with D hard to call. The CDR3 sequence is 13 residues long. Germline V lookup: CDR1 GTSNPN, CDR2 SVGIG (reference sequence). Trimming cost V 1 base and J 0 bases, with 6 bases left between them. CDR3 sequence: CAWSDSMNTEAFF. The CDR3 coding sequence is TGTGCCTGGAGTGACTCGATGAACACTGAAGCTTTCTTT.

The genes are TRBV4-2 and TRBJ1-2; D is ambiguous. V was clipped by 1 base and J by 4 bases, with 10 bases between them. The CDR3 totals 14 residues. Germline V CDR1 and CDR2: LGHNA, YNFKEQ. The CDR3 is CASSQARQPYGYTF. The DNA for the CDR3 is TGTGCCAGCAGCCAAGCGCGGCAGCCCTATGGCTACACCTTC.

This clone was seen more than once but under ten times. The rearrangement links TRBV7-3 to TRBJ2-1; D is possibly TRBD2 (6 bases). The CDR3 has 16 residues. Looked up from germline, CDR1 is SGHTA and CDR2 is FQGTGA. V lost 1 base, J lost 3 bases, and 13 bases lay in between. This chain's CDR3 is CASSLNPPGDYNEQFF. CDR3 coding DNA: TGTGCCAGCAGCTTAAATCCCCCGGGGGACTACAATGAGCAGTTCTTC.

This chain joins TRBV18 and TRBJ2-5; D gene unclear. The CDR3 is made up of 12 amino acids. The germline V gene has CDR1 KGHSH and CDR2 LQKENI. V gave up 2 bases and J gave up 9 bases, with 10 bases separating them. CDR3 sequence (DNA): TGTGCCAGCTCACCAGCCTCAGGAGCCCAGTACTTC. Encoded protein: CASSPASGAQYF.

The CDR3: CASSQAQGDTEAFF. The CDR3 DNA sequence: TGCGCCAGCAGCCAAGCACAGGGAGATACTGAAGCTTTCTTT. V usage is TRBV4-1 and J usage is TRBJ1-1; D is possibly TRBD1 (6 bases). Germline CDR1 and CDR2: MGHRA and YSYEKL. The CDR3 contains 14 residues. Trimming cost V 1 base and J 5 bases, with 11 bases left between them.

CDR3 sequence: CSVEGQRDTQYF. DNA for the CDR3: TGCAGCGTTGAAGGGCAAAGGGATACGCAGTATTTT. V is TRBV29-1 and J is TRBJ2-3; unclear D gene. Germline V gene data show CDR1 as SQVTM and CDR2 as ANQGSEA. The V end lost 1 base, the J end lost 6 bases, and 8 bases lay between the germline ends. The CDR3 loop spans 12 amino acids.

This chain connects TRBV7-9 to TRBJ2-1; D is possibly TRBD2 (6 bases). Trimming stripped 5 bases from V and 2 bases from J, with 16 bases between. The length of the CDR3 is 16 residues. Germline values: CDR1 SEHNR, CDR2 FQNEAQ (reference sequence). CDR3 residues: CASSHGGTGPYNEQFF. CDR3 nucleotides: TGTGCCAGCAGCCACGGCGGGACGGGGCCCTACAATGAGCAGTTCTTC.

The chain links TRBV28 to TRBJ2-5; 12 bases align to TRBD2. CDR3 length: 16 amino acids. Germline V gene sequence: CDR1 MDHEN, CDR2 SYDVKM. V was pared by 5 bases and J by 5 bases, with 9 bases of the junction left unmatched. As DNA, the CDR3 is TGTGCCAGCAGTCTATCGACTAGCGGGGGCGTGGAGACCCAGTACTTC. Its protein is CASSLSTSGGVETQYF.

The rearrangement links TRBV10-3 to TRBJ2-7; 7 bases agree with TRBD2. J lost 7 bases, V lost 4 bases, and 13 bases had no gene match. The CDR3 runs 15 residues. Germline V CDR1 and CDR2: ENHRY, SYGVKD. The CDR3 sequence is CAISAASGYIGEQYF. CDR3 coding DNA: TGTGCCATCAGTGCGGCTAGCGGATATATAGGAGAGCAGTACTTC.

In its sample, this clone was seen once. The J gene is TRBJ2-7, the V gene TRBV2, with 10 bases aligning to TRBD1. Trimming took 8 bases from V and 3 from J; bases not matched to a gene: 1. The CDR3 consists of 12 residues. CDR1 is SNHLY and CDR2 is FYNNEI in the germline V gene. The DNA of the CDR3 is TGTGCCAGCGGGACAGGGGACTACGAGCAGTACTTC. This gives the protein CASGTGDYEQYF. Filled out from reference TRBV2 and TRBJ2-7, the complete variable domain reads EPEVTQTPSHQVTQMGQEVILRCVPISNHLYFYWYRQILGQKVEFLVSFYNNEISEKSEIFDDQFSVERPDGSNFTLKIRSTKLEDSAMYFCASGTGDYEQYFGPGTRLTVT.

The chain recombines TRBV15 with TRBJ1-3; TRBD1 might be the D (6 bases). The V gene lost 11 bases and the J gene lost 3 bases, with 14 bases spanning the gap. CDR3 size: 13 residues. Germline V gives CDR1 LNHNV, CDR2 YYDKDF (reference sequence). The CDR3 bases are TGTGCCGCGGAGGGGGGACTTGGAAACACCATATATTTT. Translation gives CAAEGGLGNTIYF.

The V gene is TRBV6-1, the J gene TRBJ1-1; maybe TRBD1 (6 bases). Germline V gene lookup returns CDR1 MNHNS and CDR2 SASEGT. The CDR3 contains 15 residues. The V gene lost 4 bases and the J gene lost 1 base, with 13 bases spanning the gap. The CDR3 DNA sequence: TGTGCCAGCAGTGGACGCAGGGGAAGGAACACTGAAGCTTTCTTT. Translating it yields CASSGRRGRNTEAFF.

This clone has just one count. The gene calls are TRBV5-8 and TRBJ1-5; D remains ambiguous. Germline CDR1 reads SGHTS; CDR2 reads YDEGEE. The CDR3 totals 14 residues. V was pared by 1 base and J by 2 bases, with 7 bases between. DNA for the CDR3: TGTGCCAGCAGCTTGTTTAGCGGCAATCAGCCCCAGCATTTT. This codes for CASSLFSGNQPQHF. The entire variable domain, with the rest obtained from reference TRBV5-8 and TRBJ1-5, is as follows: EAGVTQSPTHLIKTRGQQATLRCSPISGHTSVYWYQQALGLGLQFLLWYDEGEERNRGNFPPRFSGRQFPNYSSELNVNALELEDSALYLCASSLFSGNQPQHFGDGTRLSIL.

The chain carries TRBV6-1 and TRBJ2-7; 7 bases agree with TRBD1. Germline loops: CDR1 MNHNS, CDR2 SASEGT. V shed 0 bases and J 0 bases; nucleotides not matched to a gene: 5. This CDR3 spans 16 amino acids. DNA of the CDR3: TGTGCCAGCAGTGAAGCGTCGGCAGGGGGCTCCTACGAGCAGTACTTC. This sequence encodes CASSEASAGGSYEQYF.

The chain is built from TRBV5-1 and TRBJ1-2; D is unclear. V was trimmed by 4 bases and J by 1 base, leaving 8 bases between them. Germline CDR1 SGHRS, CDR2 YFSETQ. The CDR3 is 13 amino acids. The CDR3 bases are TGCGCCAGCAGCCTACAGATTAACTATGGCTACACCTTC. Amino acid sequence: CASSLQINYGYTF.

The table lists this clone with a few counts. The V call is TRBV4-1, the J call TRBJ2-7; D gene ambiguous. CDR1 MGHRA and CDR2 YSYEKL come from the germline V gene. Trimming shortened V by 4 bases and J by 4 bases, and 11 bases separated the two germline ends. The CDR3 contains 13 residues. DNA for the CDR3: TGCGCCAGCAGCCCTAAGCGAGAGTACGAGCAGTACTTC. Translating it yields CASSPKREYEQYF.

The V call is TRBV27, the J call TRBJ2-3, with a tentative D call TRBD2 (6 bases). This CDR3 has 15 residues. Germline values: CDR1 MNHEY, CDR2 SMNVEV (reference sequence). Trimming removed 2 bases from V and 4 bases from J, with 13 bases in between. The DNA for the CDR3 is TGTGCCAGCAGTTTACCACTAGCCCACCCAGATACGCAGTATTTT. Its protein product is CASSLPLAHPDTQYF.

The V call is TRBV29-1, the J call TRBJ1-1; D is ambiguous. CDR1 and CDR2 (germline): SQVTM, ANQGSEA. V was clipped by 7 bases and J by 0 bases, with 12 bases between them. The CDR3 runs to 13 residues. CDR3 in DNA: TGCAGCGCCATGACGGAGTTGAACACTGAAGCTTTCTTT. This encodes CSAMTELNTEAFF.

CDR3 nucleotide sequence: TGTGCCTGGAGTGGCCCCTCGGCTGACTATGGCTACACCTTC. It translates to CAWSGPSADYGYTF. The chain joins TRBV30 to TRBJ1-2; no firm D call. Germline CDR1 and CDR2: GTSNPN and SVGIG (reference sequence). Trimming shortened V by 1 base and J by 3 bases, and 12 bases separated the two germline ends. The CDR3 sequence is 14 residues long.

This clone appeared a few times. The V gene is TRBV6-6, the J gene TRBJ2-7; D is perhaps TRBD1 or TRBD2 (6 bases each). Germline V CDR1 and CDR2: MNHNY, SVGAGI (reference sequence). The V and J ends lost 5 bases and 9 bases respectively, with 17 bases between them. The CDR3 is 13 residues long. DNA for the CDR3: TGTGCCAGCAGTCAGGGGACTTCCTTAGGGCAGTACTTC. It codes for CASSQGTSLGQYF.

This chain joins TRBV11-2 and TRBJ2-6; D unresolved. This CDR3 comprises 14 residues. The V end lost 6 bases, the J end lost 2 bases, and 8 bases lay between the germline ends. Germline CDR1 is SGHAT and CDR2 is FQNNGV. The CDR3 DNA sequence: TGTGCCAGCAGGGGAAGGACTGGGGCCAACGTCCTGACTTTC. This gives the protein CASRGRTGANVLTF.